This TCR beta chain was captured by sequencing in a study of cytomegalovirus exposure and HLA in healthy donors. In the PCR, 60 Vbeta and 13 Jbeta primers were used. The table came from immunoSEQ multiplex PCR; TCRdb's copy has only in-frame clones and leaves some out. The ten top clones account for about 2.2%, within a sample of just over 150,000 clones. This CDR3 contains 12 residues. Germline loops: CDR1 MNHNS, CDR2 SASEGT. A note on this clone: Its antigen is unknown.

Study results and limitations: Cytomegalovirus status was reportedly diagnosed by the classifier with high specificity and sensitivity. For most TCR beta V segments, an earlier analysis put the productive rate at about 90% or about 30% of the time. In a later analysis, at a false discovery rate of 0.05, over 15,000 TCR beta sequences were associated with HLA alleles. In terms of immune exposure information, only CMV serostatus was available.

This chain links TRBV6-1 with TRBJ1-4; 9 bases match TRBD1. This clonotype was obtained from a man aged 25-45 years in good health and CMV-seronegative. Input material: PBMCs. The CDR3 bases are TGTGGCACAGGGGGCCATAATGAAAAACTGTTTTTT. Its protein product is CGTGGHNEKLFF.